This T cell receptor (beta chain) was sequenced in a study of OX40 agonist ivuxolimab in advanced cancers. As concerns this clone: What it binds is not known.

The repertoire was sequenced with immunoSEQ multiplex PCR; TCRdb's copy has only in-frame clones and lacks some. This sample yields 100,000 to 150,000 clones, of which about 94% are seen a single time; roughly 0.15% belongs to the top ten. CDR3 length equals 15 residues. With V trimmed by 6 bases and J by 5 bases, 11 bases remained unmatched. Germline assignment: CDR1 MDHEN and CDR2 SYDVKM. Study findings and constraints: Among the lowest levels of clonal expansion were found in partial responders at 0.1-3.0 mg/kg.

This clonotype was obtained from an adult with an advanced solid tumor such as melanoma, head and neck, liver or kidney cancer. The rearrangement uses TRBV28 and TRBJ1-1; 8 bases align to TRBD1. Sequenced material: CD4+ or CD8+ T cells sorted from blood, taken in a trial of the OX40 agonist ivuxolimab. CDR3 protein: CASSRGGTGGTEAFF. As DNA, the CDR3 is TGTGCCAGCAGCAGGGGAGGGACAGGAGGAACTGAAGCTTTCTTT.